This TCR beta chain is from a study of PD-1 blockade in classical Hodgkin lymphoma (dated by TCRdb to the early 2020s). For context, the study as a whole: Nivolumab dosing was 3 mg/kg intravenously every 2 weeks, continuing until either disease progression or unacceptable toxicity. To define a peripheral blood immune signature of response to PD-1 blockade in classical Hodgkin lymphoma, the study combined TCR beta sequencing with CyTOF. What the authors observed across the whole study: By C4D1, a significant rise was seen in CD4+ TCR diversity but not in CD8+ TCR diversity (p=0.0027 vs p=0.16), and the rise was most apparent among complete responders (p=0.02). The study was limited to a single clinical trial cohort, and causes of repertoire differences, possibly disease activity or prior therapy, remained undefined. Trial patients with a complete response had baseline diversity similar to that of newly diagnosed patients, while partial responders and progressors had significantly lower diversity. Diversity was lower in patients who began nivolumab less than 1 year after ASCT, so these patients were left out of later analyses to avoid confounding by immune reconstitution. Baseline TCR diversity was reported to be lower in newly diagnosed patients than in healthy donors and to be lower still in relapsed/refractory patients.

A remark on this clone: The specificity of this receptor is unknown. Per-nucleotide qualities are absent, and no much larger clonotype sits a single base away.

Genomic DNA was isolated using the Qiagen DNeasy kit from unsorted PBMCs as well as from negatively selected CD4+ and CD8+ fractions. TCR beta CDR3 regions were amplified by immunoSEQ multiplex PCR using primers annealing to V and J segments. A synthetic immune receptor repertoire was used to minimize amplification bias, and any remaining bias was removed computationally after sequencing. As for the authors' bioinformatics: Repertoire diversity was quantified as the Shannon entropy index using custom Python scripts. Unsorted, CD4+ and CD8+ repertoires were analyzed separately, except in combined analyses where CD4+ and CD8+ sequences were merged in silico. A clone was considered expanded if an increase in frequency of at least 2-fold after treatment relative to C1D1 was found, and a pseudocount of 0.5 was applied to clones undetected at baseline. Singleton clones were defined as clones with 0 or 1 copy at C1D1, and non-singleton clones were defined as clones with 2 or more copies. Clones expanded in unsorted samples were assigned a CD4+, CD8+ or unknown annotation through matching of protein sequences in sorted samples from the same patient. Diversity changes from C1D1 to C4D1 were tested in paired samples using Wilcoxon tests. TCRdb holds this immuneACCESS table with in-frame rearrangements only. Some clones are missing; in checked studies, unresolved V genes explain under half, and the rest has no known cause. From that table come the V and J calls and clone size; the DNA was used to work out D and trimming. The sample table contains approximately 52,000 clones; only one count was recorded for about nine tenths of them. 6.5% to 8.5% of the sample rests with the top ten.

The time point label on this specimen signifies: cycle 4 day 1 (C4D1), after more than five weeks of nivolumab. Relapse after autologous stem cell transplantation had occurred in all trial patients, and cohorts A, B and C were distinguished by prior brentuximab vedotin exposure. A total of over 50 patients with relapsed/refractory classical Hodgkin lymphoma made up the trial cohort, and each patient's best overall response was complete response, partial response or progressive disease. In the multi-cohort phase II CheckMate 205 trial, trial patients received single-agent nivolumab. An independent review committee assessed best overall response by applying the 2007 International Working Group response criteria. Trial PBMCs were collected immediately before nivolumab initiation (C1D1) and during therapy at cycle 2 day 1 and cycle 4 day 1. Peripheral blood was collected in 8 mL Vacutainer Cell Preparation Tubes, from which PBMCs were isolated by centrifugation and then cryopreserved.

For CDR1 and CDR2, the germline V gene (reference sequence) lists MNHEY and SMNVEV. V is trimmed back by 4 bases and J by 2 bases, and the junction contains 2 bases that no gene match accounts for. The CDR3 runs 15 amino acids, cysteine and phenylalanine included. The entry retains the CDR3 DNA only, 45 bases that are in frame from base 1. The sequencing used peripheral blood mononuclear cells (PBMCs), collected before the fourth cycle of nivolumab. This sequence was found in a human donor with classical Hodgkin lymphoma. The chain uses TRBV27 and TRBJ1-5; 10 bases in the junction line up with TRBD1. The CDR3 in this case is CASSSGTGGNQPQHF. Read as DNA, the sequence is TGTGCCAGCAGTTCCGGGACAGGGGGCAATCAGCCCCAGCATTTT.